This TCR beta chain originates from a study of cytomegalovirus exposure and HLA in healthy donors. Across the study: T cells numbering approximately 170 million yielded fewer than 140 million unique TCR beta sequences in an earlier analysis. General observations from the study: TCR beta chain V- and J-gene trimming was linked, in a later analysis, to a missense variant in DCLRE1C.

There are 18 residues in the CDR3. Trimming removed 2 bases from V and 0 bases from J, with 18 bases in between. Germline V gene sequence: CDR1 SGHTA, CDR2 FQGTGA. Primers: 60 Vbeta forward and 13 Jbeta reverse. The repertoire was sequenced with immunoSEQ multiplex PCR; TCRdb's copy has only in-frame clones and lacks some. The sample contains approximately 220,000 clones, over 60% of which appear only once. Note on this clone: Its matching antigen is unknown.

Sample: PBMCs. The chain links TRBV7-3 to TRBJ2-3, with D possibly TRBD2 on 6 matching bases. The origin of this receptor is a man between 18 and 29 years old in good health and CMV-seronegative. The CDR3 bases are TGTGCCAGCAGCTTATACCTCCAGACTGGGACTAGCACAGATACGCAGTATTTT. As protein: CASSLYLQTGTSTDTQYF.